What follows are 5 T cell receptor beta chains derived from one specimen sequenced in a study of T cell changes during pregnancy in multiple sclerosis. Data came from immunoSEQ multiplex PCR; TCRdb stores just in-frame clones and leaves some out. This table holds 85,000 to 130,000 clones, almost 95% found once. The specimen comprised peripheral blood, sampled before pregnancy. These receptor sequences come from a female donor with multiple sclerosis, enrolled in a pregnancy study.

This chain links TRBV15 with TRBJ1-5; D is undetermined. V shed 0 bases and J shed 3 bases, with 12 bases lying between them. CDR1 LNHNV and CDR2 YYDKDF come from the germline V gene (reference sequence). This CDR3 is 16 amino acids long. CDR3 protein: CATSRDDHSNNQPQHF. CDR3 nucleotides: TGTGCCACCAGCAGAGATGATCACAGCAACAATCAGCCCCAGCATTTT.

The chain combines TRBV5-8 with TRBJ2-7; a possible D gene is TRBD1 (6 bases). The germline V gene has CDR1 SGHTS and CDR2 YDEGEE. Trimming pared 0 bases from V and 3 bases from J, leaving 10 bases between. The length of the CDR3 is 14 residues. CDR3 DNA sequence: TGTGCCAGCAGCTTGGGCAGGGGTTACTACGAGCAGTACTTC. Protein product: CASSLGRGYYEQYF. The variable domain in full, with the rest retrieved from reference TRBV5-8 and TRBJ2-7, is EAGVTQSPTHLIKTRGQQATLRCSPISGHTSVYWYQQALGLGLQFLLWYDEGEERNRGNFPPRFSGRQFPNYSSELNVNALELEDSALYLCASSLGRGYYEQYFGPGTRLTVT.

The gene calls are TRBV30 and TRBJ2-5, with TRBD1 as a possible D gene (6 bases). The CDR3 runs 13 residues. The V gene lost 3 bases and the J gene lost 2 bases, with 10 bases spanning the gap. In germline, CDR1 is GTSNPN, CDR2 SVGIG (reference sequence). CDR3 region: CAWRRTAQETQYF. In nucleotides, the CDR3 is TGTGCCTGGAGACGGACAGCGCAAGAGACCCAGTACTTC.

Here the CDR3 reads CASSRGLARSYEQYF. The CDR3 DNA sequence: TGCGCCAGCAGCCGTGGACTAGCGCGCTCCTACGAGCAGTACTTC. V gene TRBV5-1 combines with J gene TRBJ2-7; 9 bases line up with TRBD2. CDR1 is SGHRS and CDR2 is YFSETQ in the germline V gene. V lost 4 bases and J lost 0; bases outside the gene matches: 5. There are 15 residues in the CDR3.

This clone was observed once. This chain links TRBV4-1 with TRBJ2-7; 9 positions match TRBD1. With V trimmed by 5 bases and J by 5 bases, 7 bases remained unmatched. The germline CDR1 and CDR2 sequences are MGHRA and YSYEKL. The length of the CDR3 is 14 residues. CDR3 protein: CASSRDRAVHEQYF. CDR3 nucleotide sequence: TGCGCCAGCAGCAGGGACAGGGCAGTCCACGAGCAGTACTTC.